This T cell receptor beta chain was profiled in a study of blood T cell repertoires in COVID-19. Libraries were prepared by immunoSEQ multiplex PCR; TCRdb keeps only in-frame clonotypes and omits some of them. The data contain 200,000 to 300,000 clones, around 89% of them singletons. The CDR3 is made up of 17 amino acids. Losses at the gene ends were 3 bases for V and 7 bases for J; bases not matched to a gene: 11. Looked up from germline, CDR1 is SGDLS and CDR2 is YYNGEE. The sequence was obtained from a middle-aged man who had recovered from COVID-19. The chain couples TRBV9 to TRBJ2-1; 12 nucleotides line up with TRBD1. Input material: PBMCs or T cells enriched from blood (not recorded which). DNA of the CDR3: TGTGCCAGCAGCGCACCATTGGGACAGGGGGCGAGGAATGAGCAGTTCTTC. This gives the protein CASSAPLGQGARNEQFF.